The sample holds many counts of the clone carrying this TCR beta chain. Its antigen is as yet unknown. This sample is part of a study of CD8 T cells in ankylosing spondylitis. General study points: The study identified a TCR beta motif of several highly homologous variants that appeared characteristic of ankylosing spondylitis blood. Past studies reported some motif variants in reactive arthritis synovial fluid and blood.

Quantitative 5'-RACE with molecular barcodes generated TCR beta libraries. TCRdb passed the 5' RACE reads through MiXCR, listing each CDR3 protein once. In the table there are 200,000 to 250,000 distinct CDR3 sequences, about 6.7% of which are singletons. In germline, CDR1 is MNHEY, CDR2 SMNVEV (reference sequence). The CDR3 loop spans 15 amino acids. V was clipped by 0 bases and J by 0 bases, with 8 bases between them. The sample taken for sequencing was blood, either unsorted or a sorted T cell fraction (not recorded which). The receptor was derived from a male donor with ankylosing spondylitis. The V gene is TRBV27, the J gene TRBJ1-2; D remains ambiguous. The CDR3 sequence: CASSLSSGPNYGYTF. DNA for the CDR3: TGTGCCAGCAGTTTATCGTCCGGACCTAACTATGGCTACACCTTC.